This T cell receptor beta chain was recorded in a study of cytomegalovirus exposure and HLA in healthy donors. As regards this clone: Its antigen is still unknown.

Study-wide points: An observed cluster of highly shared sequence variants was recorded as a likely sequencing artifact. The majority of CMV-associated TCR beta chains were reported as apparently HLA-restricted in a later analysis. Earlier results showed most TCR beta V segments being productive about 90% or about 30% of the time. HLA alleles showed associations with 15,000 to 20,000 TCR beta sequences in a later analysis, at a 0.05 false discovery rate.

This CDR3 is built from 16 residues. V lost 0 bases and J lost 5; bases outside the gene matches: 10. Per the germline V gene, CDR1 is SGHRS and CDR2 is YFSETQ. Use of 60 Vbeta and 13 Jbeta primers characterized the PCR. Assay used: immunoSEQ multiplex PCR; TCRdb lists only in-frame clones, some missing. The repertoire holds approximately 190,000 clones, with 77% as singletons. The sample taken for sequencing was PBMCs. This sequence joins TRBV5-1 and TRBJ2-5; TRBD1 matches at 7 bases. This receptor was identified in a woman in her thirties in good health and CMV-seropositive. CDR3 protein: CASSLGTTGQTETQYF. As DNA, the CDR3 is TGCGCCAGCAGCTTGGGGACGACAGGGCAGACGGAGACCCAGTACTTC.